These T cell receptor beta chains were read from a single sample in a study of blood T cell repertoires in COVID-19. The repertoire was sequenced with immunoSEQ multiplex PCR; TCRdb's copy has only in-frame clones and lacks some. The table shows about 210,000 clones, with roughly 87% occurring only once. Material: PBMCs or T cells enriched from blood (not recorded which). These receptors all stem from a man in his thirties or forties in a cohort exposed to, infected with or recovered from COVID-19 (not recorded which). Both conserved end residues are part of each CDR3. A D gene is named only where the DNA matches it firmly. Where a row states a size, it is once, few, many or the class of an expanded clone; other rows omit it.

TGTGCCAGTAATCAAGGGGGAGCTAACACTGAAGCTTTCTTT | CASNQGGANTEAFF | once | TRBV19 | - | TRBJ1-1
TGTGCCAGCAGCAAGGGGGCGAGGTATGGCTACACCTTC | CASSKGARYGYTF | - | TRBV21-1 | - | TRBJ1-2
TGTGCCAGCAGTTTATCTAGCGCTACCTACGAGCAGTACTTC | CASSLSSATYEQYF | - | TRBV27 | - | TRBJ2-7
TGTGCCAGTAGAGAGACAGGGGGCGGTGAAAAACTGTTTTTT | CASRETGGGEKLFF | - | TRBV19 | TRBD1 | TRBJ1-4
TGCGCCAGCAGCTTGGGAGTCCAGGGCCGTCAGTACTTC | CASSLGVQGRQYF | - | TRBV5-1 | - | TRBJ2-7
TGCGCCAGCAGCTTGGGACTAGTTAACACCGGGGAGCTGTTTTTT | CASSLGLVNTGELFF | once | TRBV5-1 | - | TRBJ2-2
TGCGCCAGCAGCCAACTAGCGCGGATGACCTACGAGCAGTACTTC | CASSQLARMTYEQYF | - | TRBV4-1 | - | TRBJ2-7
TGTGCCAGCAGCAACCCTAGCGACCCCCAAGAGACCCAGTACTTC | CASSNPSDPQETQYF | - | TRBV7-3 | - | TRBJ2-5
TGTGCCAGCAGCCGGACTAGCGGACGCCTCACAGATACGCAGTATTTT | CASSRTSGRLTDTQYF | - | TRBV5-4 | TRBD2 | TRBJ2-3
TGTGCCAGCAGTTCACTCACCGGGACAGGGGAAAATCAGCCCCAGCATTTT | CASSSLTGTGENQPQHF | few | TRBV27 | TRBD1 | TRBJ1-5
TGTGCCAGTAAAAGACAGGATATCAATGAGCAGTTCTTC | CASKRQDINEQFF | - | TRBV19 | - | TRBJ2-1
TGTGCCAGCTCACCAACAGGGGCGAATGAAAAACTGTTTTTT | CASSPTGANEKLFF | - | TRBV18 | TRBD1 | TRBJ1-4
TGTGCCAGCAGCTACCCTCGGGGGCTTAGCGGGAGGGGCAATGAGCAGTTCTTC | CASSYPRGLSGRGNEQFF | - | TRBV7-8 | TRBD2 | TRBJ2-1
TGTGCCAGCGGAGCCCTATACGAGCAGTACTTC | CASGALYEQYF | - | TRBV2 | - | TRBJ2-7
TGCGCCAGCAGCCAAGATTGGGGTTATCAGAGACTAGCGGGAGCCACAGATACGCAGTATTTT | CASSQDWGYQRLAGATDTQYF | - | TRBV4-3 | TRBD2 | TRBJ2-3
TGCGCCAGCAGCGCCGGACTAGCAGTAGCCAAAAACATTCAGTACTTC | CASSAGLAVAKNIQYF | - | TRBV5-1 | TRBD2 | TRBJ2-4
TGTGCCACCGGTGGAACGGGAGGACCTCAAGAGACCCAGTACTTC | CATGGTGGPQETQYF | - | TRBV24-1 | TRBD2 | TRBJ2-5
TGTGCCAGCCGGACAAGTCTCAATGAAAAACTGTTTTTT | CASRTSLNEKLFF | - | TRBV28 | - | TRBJ1-4
TGTGCCACCAGCAGAGATAGTGTTTGGACAGGGGAGAACACCGGGGAGCTGTTTTTT | CATSRDSVWTGENTGELFF | - | TRBV15 | TRBD1 | TRBJ2-2
TGTGCCAGCAGCGATCTCGGGACTGAAGCTTTCTTT | CASSDLGTEAFF | - | TRBV28 | - | TRBJ1-1
TGCAGCGTTGAATCGGGACTAGATGCCGGGGAGCTGTTTTTT | CSVESGLDAGELFF | - | TRBV29-1 | TRBD2 | TRBJ2-2
TGTGCCAGCAGCTTAATGGCAGGGCTTCAGCCCCAGCATTTT | CASSLMAGLQPQHF | - | TRBV7-2 | - | TRBJ1-5
TGTGCCAGCAGCTTGGACATTGGGAACACCGGGGAGCTGTTTTTT | CASSLDIGNTGELFF | - | TRBV5-6 | - | TRBJ2-2
TGTGCCAGCAGCGTAGCCCCTAGCGGGAGGACAGATACGCAGTATTTT | CASSVAPSGRTDTQYF | - | TRBV9 | TRBD2 | TRBJ2-3
TGTGCCAGCAGCTCCGGGACAGGGAATTATGGCTACACCTTC | CASSSGTGNYGYTF | - | TRBV7-9 | TRBD1 | TRBJ1-2
TGTGCCAGCACACGACTAGCGGGGATAGGAGAGCAGTTCTTC | CASTRLAGIGEQFF | - | TRBV6-5 | TRBD2 | TRBJ2-1
TGTGCCAGCAGCGTAGAGTTAGGGGGACAGGGGTCCTACAATGAGCAGTTCTTC | CASSVELGGQGSYNEQFF | - | TRBV9 | TRBD1 | TRBJ2-1
TGTGCCACCAGTGACGGAGGATCTTATAGCAATCAGCCCCAGCATTTT | CATSDGGSYSNQPQHF | - | TRBV24-1 | - | TRBJ1-5
TGTGCCAGCTCACCCGGACAGCCCGCTAGCACAGATACGCAGTATTTT | CASSPGQPASTDTQYF | - | TRBV18 | - | TRBJ2-3
TGTGCCAGCAGATCCGGTAACTATGGCTACACCTTC | CASRSGNYGYTF | few | TRBV12-3/TRBV12-4 | - | TRBJ1-2
TGTGCCACAAAGACTAGCGGGAAATCAGATACGCAGTATTTT | CATKTSGKSDTQYF | few | TRBV27 | TRBD2 | TRBJ2-3
TGTGCCAGCAGTGACAGGGTCGGCACTGAAGCTTTCTTT | CASSDRVGTEAFF | - | TRBV6-2/TRBV6-3 | TRBD1 | TRBJ1-1
TGTGCCTGGAGTGGGGACAGTCCGAATTCCTATGGCTACACCTTC | CAWSGDSPNSYGYTF | - | TRBV30 | TRBD1 | TRBJ1-2
TGTGCCAGTACCCCCTTTGGGAGTACCTACAATGAGCAGTTCTTC | CASTPFGSTYNEQFF | few | TRBV19 | - | TRBJ2-1
TGTGCCAGCAGCCAAGAAGGGCTAGACGGAGGAGAGACCCAGTACTTC | CASSQEGLDGGETQYF | - | TRBV4-2 | - | TRBJ2-5